What follows are 27 T cell receptor beta chains derived from one specimen sequenced in a study of blood T cells in healthy people across ages. Through a sample-barcoded 5' primer and a J-beta primer mix, a second PCR was run for roughly 7 to 12 cycles. MiXCR, run by TCRdb on the 5' RACE reads, gives a single entry per CDR3 protein. Among some 1.5 million distinct CDR3 sequences listed, approximately 28% were seen once. The source material was blood. These receptors originate from a woman aged 30 to 39 in good health.

This clonotype occurred a few times. CDR3 residues: CATSNAPQETQYF. The CDR3 DNA is TGTGCCACCAGCAACGCGCCGCAAGAGACCCAGTACTTC. V is TRBV15 and J is TRBJ2-5; D is unresolved. V was pared by 4 bases and J by 2 bases, with 8 bases between. Germline V gene data show CDR1 as LNHNV and CDR2 as YYDKDF (reference sequence). This CDR3 is built from 13 residues.

The chain joins TRBV29-1 to TRBJ2-4; 9 positions match TRBD2. This CDR3 contains 14 residues. The junction had 15 bases not matched to a gene; V was cut back by 5 bases and J by 13 bases. The germline CDR1 and CDR2 sequences are SQVTM and ANQGSEA. CDR3 loop: CSVSLAGSSYGQYF. In DNA, the CDR3 is TGCAGCGTTAGCCTAGCGGGGAGCTCCTACGGGCAGTACTTC.

This clonotype was seen repeatedly, ten times or more. The rearrangement joins TRBV27 to TRBJ2-7; TRBD1 matches 7 bases. The CDR3 consists of 17 residues. Trimming cost V 2 bases and J 1 base; bases outside gene matches: 11. The germline gives CDR1 MNHEY, CDR2 SMNVEV (reference sequence). The CDR3 sequence is CASSLGVVGTASYEQYF. The CDR3 nucleotides read TGTGCCAGCAGTTTAGGGGTAGTGGGGACAGCTTCCTACGAGCAGTACTTC.

This clonotype was counted many times. The genes are TRBV7-2 and TRBJ2-2; D might be TRBD1 or TRBD2, each matching 5 bases. The ends were cut back, 3 bases at V and 1 base at J, with 6 bases in the middle. CDR1 is SGHTA, CDR2 FQGNSA, per germline. This CDR3 has 14 residues. This chain's CDR3 is CASSLGRNTGELFF. Written as DNA, the CDR3 is TGTGCCAGCAGCTTGGGACGGAACACCGGGGAGCTGTTTTTT.

Concerning this clonotype itself: A much larger clone differs from this one at a single base, so this may be a read error. The chain carries TRBV7-2 and TRBJ2-1; D is ambiguous. With the DNA end fitting TRBJ2-7 better, the J assignment may be wrong. This CDR3 is built from 13 residues. CDR1 and CDR2 (germline): SGHTA, FQGNSA. The CDR3 region has the DNA TGTGCCAGCAGCTTACTTATCTACAATGAGCAGTACTTC. Encoded protein: CASSLLIYNEQYF.

This clonotype appeared a few times. The chain carries TRBV5-1 and TRBJ2-5, with 7 bases lining up with TRBD2. Germline lookup yields CDR1 SGHRS and CDR2 YFSETQ. With V trimmed by 0 bases and J by 5 bases, 4 bases remained unmatched. The CDR3 has 14 amino acids. This chain's CDR3 is CASSLAAGRETQYF. The CDR3 DNA is TGCGCCAGCAGCTTGGCAGCGGGAAGGGAGACCCAGTACTTC.

V gene TRBV20-1 combines with J gene TRBJ2-7; D is uncertain. The germline V gene encodes CDR1 DFQATT and CDR2 SNEGSKA (reference sequence). The CDR3 totals 13 residues. Trimming removed 0 bases from V and 5 bases from J, with 11 bases in between. DNA for the CDR3: TGCAGTGCTAGAGATTCGGGCAACGACGAGCAGTACTTC. It yields the protein CSARDSGNDEQYF.

This chain's CDR3 is CSVESGPSSAFF. The CDR3, as DNA: TGCAGCGTTGAATCGGGCCCTTCTTCCGCTTTCTTT. The V gene is TRBV29-1, the J gene TRBJ1-1; D unresolved. Between the trimmed V and J ends, which lost 2 bases and 11 bases, there was a span of 15 bases. Germline V lookup: CDR1 SQVTM, CDR2 ANQGSEA. The CDR3 spans 12 residues.

The gene calls are TRBV12-3 or TRBV12-4 and TRBJ2-1; D may correspond to TRBD1 or TRBD2 (6 bases each). The CDR3 is made up of 16 amino acids. V lost 4 bases to trimming and J lost 2 bases, with 15 bases between them. The CDR3 coding sequence is TGTGCCAGCAGTTCCCCGCTCCGGGGGCCCTACAATGAGCAGTTCTTC. The encoded protein is CASSSPLRGPYNEQFF.

Regarding this clonotype: The junction departs from the called germline gene at one end, perhaps through a read error. The chain couples TRBV5-1 to TRBJ2-7; perhaps TRBD1 as D (5 bases). This CDR3 has 13 residues. Germline V gene sequence: CDR1 SGHRS, CDR2 YFSETQ. CDR3 region: CVSSLSLGVEQYF. The CDR3 DNA reads TGCGTCAGCAGCTTGAGCCTAGGGGTCGAGCAGTACTTC. Complete variable domain (other parts from reference TRBV5-1 and TRBJ2-7): KAGVTQTPRYLIKTRGQQVTLSCSPISGHRSVSWYQQTPGQGLQFLFEYFSETQRNKGNFPGRFSGRQFSNSRSEMNVSTLELGDSALYLCVSSLSLGVEQYFGPGTRLTVT.

This clonotype appeared a few times. J is TRBJ2-5 and V is TRBV5-1, with 7 bases aligning to TRBD2. Germline V CDR1 and CDR2: SGHRS, YFSETQ. With V trimmed by 0 bases and J by 2 bases, 4 bases remained unmatched. This CDR3 has 15 residues. The chain's CDR3 is CASSLASGEQETQYF. CDR3 coding DNA: TGCGCCAGCAGCTTGGCCAGCGGGGAACAAGAGACCCAGTACTTC.

This clonotype appeared once. A much larger clone sits a single nucleotide away, making a read error possible. The V gene is TRBV7-2, the J gene TRBJ2-7; D possibly matches TRBD1 or TRBD2 (5 bases each). CDR3 length: 14 residues. Germline V gene sequence: CDR1 SGHTA, CDR2 FQGNSA. CDR3 bases: TGTGCCTGCAGTCCGGGGCAGGCCTCCTACGAGCAGTACTTC. It encodes CACSPGQASYEQYF. The full variable domain, its missing parts supplied by reference TRBV7-2 and TRBJ2-7, is GAGVSQSPSNKVTEKGKDVELRCDPISGHTALYWYRQSLGQGLEFLIYFQGNSAPDKSGLPSDRFSAERTGGSVSTLTIQRTQQEDSAVYLCACSPGQASYEQYFGPGTRLTVT.

The chain couples TRBV19 to TRBJ2-5, with a possible D match to TRBD2 (5 bases). The ends were cut back, 10 bases at V and 11 bases at J, with 35 bases in the middle. The CDR3 loop spans 17 amino acids. Germline values: CDR1 LNHDA, CDR2 SQIVND (reference sequence). CDR3 loop: CATSAKTGLTALGEQYF. CDR3 bases: TGTGCCACCTCCGCTAAGACGGGATTGACTGCCTTGGGTGAGCAGTACTTC.

This clonotype occurred a few times. The chain employs TRBV20-1 and TRBJ1-2, with D perhaps TRBD1 (5 bases). From germline, CDR1 is DFQATT and CDR2 SNEGSKA (reference sequence). V dropped 6 bases and J dropped 4 bases, with 15 bases sitting between them. This CDR3 region has 13 residues. The CDR3 DNA follows: TGCAGTGCCCCGCGAGAGCAGGGCTATGGCTACACCTTC. Translated, it gives CSAPREQGYGYTF.

This clonotype appeared a few times. The rearrangement uses TRBV6-2 or TRBV6-3 and TRBJ1-1; TRBD1 agrees at 8 bases. The V gene's germline CDR1 is MNHEY and CDR2 SVGEGT. Losses at the gene ends were 2 bases for V and 4 bases for J; bases not matched to a gene: 6. This CDR3 spans 15 amino acids. The CDR3 DNA is TGTGCCAGCAGTTACCCCCGACAGGGGAGCACTGAAGCTTTCTTT. Its translation: CASSYPRQGSTEAFF.

Points on this clonotype: A much larger clone sits a single nucleotide away, making a read error possible. The chain carries TRBV20-1 and TRBJ2-7; 11 nucleotides agree with TRBD2. Germline values: CDR1 DFQATT, CDR2 SNEGSKA (reference sequence). The CDR3 has 16 residues. Trimming removed 3 bases from V and 2 bases from J; junction bases left unmatched: 9. The CDR3 nucleotides are TGCAGTGCTAGCCCCACACTAGCGGGGGCCCCCTACGAGCAGTACTTC. Translating it yields CSASPTLAGAPYEQYF.

This clonotype has at least ten counts. V and J are TRBV7-2 and TRBJ2-4; D unresolved. This CDR3 has 13 amino acids. CDR1 SGHTA and CDR2 FQGNSA come from the germline V gene. Trimming stripped 5 bases from V and 6 bases from J, with 11 bases between. The CDR3 spells CASSAQEINIQYF. In DNA form, the CDR3 reads TGTGCCAGCAGCGCCCAGGAGATAAACATTCAGTACTTC.

This clonotype appeared a few times. The genes are TRBV9 and TRBJ1-2; maybe TRBD1 (6 bases). Germline CDR1 SGDLS, CDR2 YYNGEE. The CDR3 length is 16 residues. Between the trimmed V and J ends, which lost 4 bases and 4 bases, there was a span of 20 bases. DNA of the CDR3: TGTGCCAGCAGCTCCCACGGGGGGGGCGGTAGCTATGGCTACACCTTC. It is translated as CASSSHGGGGSYGYTF.

This chain's CDR3 is CASSLVRGQGSGELFF. The CDR3 DNA is TGTGCCAGCAGCTTAGTGCGGGGACAGGGCTCCGGGGAGCTGTTTTTT. The chain recombines TRBV11-2 with TRBJ2-2; 9 positions agree with TRBD1. Germline CDR1 reads SGHAT; CDR2 reads FQNNGV. This CDR3 is built from 16 residues. Trimming took 1 base from V and 6 from J; bases not matched to a gene: 6.

This chain links TRBV5-1 with TRBJ2-1, with a weak D call TRBD2 (5 bases). The CDR3 contains 12 residues. Trimming stripped 8 bases from V and 6 bases from J, with 12 bases between. Germline V CDR1 and CDR2: SGHRS, YFSETQ. As DNA, the CDR3 is TGCGCCAGTCACCGGAGGTTCAATGAGCAGTTCTTC. It yields the protein CASHRRFNEQFF.

This clonotype has a handful of counts. The V and J genes are TRBV28 and TRBJ1-5; possible D gene TRBD1, 6 bases. The germline V gene encodes CDR1 MDHEN and CDR2 SYDVKM. The CDR3 is 13 residues long. Trimming removed 5 bases at V and 9 bases at J, with 14 bases between. CDR3 DNA: TGTGCCAGCAGTACGACAGGCTTAACGCCCCAGCATTTT. Amino acid sequence: CASSTTGLTPQHF.

This clonotype has a handful of counts. The rearrangement uses TRBV5-1 and TRBJ2-7; D may match TRBD1 or TRBD2 (6 bases each). Trimming stripped 0 bases from V and 5 bases from J, with 15 bases between. This CDR3 is built from 15 residues. Germline V gene sequence: CDR1 SGHRS, CDR2 YFSETQ. CDR3 coding DNA: TGCGCCAGCAGCTTGGGTTTATGGGGGGCGGACGAGCAGTACTTC. Its translation: CASSLGLWGADEQYF.

V and J are TRBV5-1 and TRBJ1-4, with a weak D call TRBD1 (6 bases). The CDR3 loop spans 15 amino acids. Germline V gene sequence: CDR1 SGHRS, CDR2 YFSETQ. The V end lost 5 bases, the J end lost 5 bases, and 16 bases lay between the germline ends. Here the CDR3 reads CASRMQGTLNEKLFF. In DNA, the CDR3 is TGCGCCAGCAGAATGCAGGGGACCTTAAATGAAAAACTGTTTTTT.

This clonotype has a count of ten or more. V usage is TRBV7-2 and J usage is TRBJ2-7, with 7 bases aligning to TRBD2. V shed 5 bases, J shed 5 bases, and the junction held 9 bases outside the gene matches. Germline-derived CDR1 and CDR2 are SGHTA and FQGNSA. This CDR3 is built from 14 residues. The CDR3 bases are TGTGCCAGCAGCCCCACGGGGAGGGTCCACGAGCAGTACTTC. It translates to CASSPTGRVHEQYF. Variable domain in full (rest from reference TRBV7-2 and TRBJ2-7): GAGVSQSPSNKVTEKGKDVELRCDPISGHTALYWYRQSLGQGLEFLIYFQGNSAPDKSGLPSDRFSAERTGGSVSTLTIQRTQQEDSAVYLCASSPTGRVHEQYFGPGTRLTVT.

This chain links TRBV4-3 with TRBJ1-6, with D hard to call. Between the trimmed V and J ends, which lost 2 bases and 9 bases, there was a span of 11 bases. Germline values: CDR1 LGHNA, CDR2 YSLEER. This CDR3 has 14 amino acids. CDR3 loop: CASSQQQESSPLHF. DNA of the CDR3: TGCGCCAGCAGCCAACAGCAAGAGAGTTCACCCCTCCACTTT.

This clonotype was picked up a small number of times. V usage is TRBV2 and J usage is TRBJ1-1; D possibly corresponds to TRBD1 (6 bases). The CDR3 has 13 residues. Germline V gene lookup returns CDR1 SNHLY and CDR2 FYNNEI. V lost 5 bases and J 5 bases, leaving 12 bases between the germline ends. The CDR3 protein is CASSTQGATEAFF. For the CDR3, the DNA is TGTGCCAGCAGTACACAGGGTGCGACTGAAGCTTTCTTT. Looking up the rest from reference TRBV2 and TRBJ1-1 gives the full variable domain: EPEVTQTPSHQVTQMGQEVILRCVPISNHLYFYWYRQILGQKVEFLVSFYNNEISEKSEIFDDQFSVERPDGSNFTLKIRSTKLEDSAMYFCASSTQGATEAFFGQGTRLTVV.

This clonotype was recorded a few times. CDR3 residues: CASSATWSSYNEQFF. Written as DNA, the CDR3 is TGTGCCAGCAGCGCCACCTGGAGCTCCTACAATGAGCAGTTCTTC. This chain joins TRBV7-3 and TRBJ2-1; D unclear. This CDR3 spans 15 amino acids. Trimming took off 5 bases at V and 0 bases at J, with 11 bases between the two ends. Per germline, CDR1 SGHTA and CDR2 FQGTGA.